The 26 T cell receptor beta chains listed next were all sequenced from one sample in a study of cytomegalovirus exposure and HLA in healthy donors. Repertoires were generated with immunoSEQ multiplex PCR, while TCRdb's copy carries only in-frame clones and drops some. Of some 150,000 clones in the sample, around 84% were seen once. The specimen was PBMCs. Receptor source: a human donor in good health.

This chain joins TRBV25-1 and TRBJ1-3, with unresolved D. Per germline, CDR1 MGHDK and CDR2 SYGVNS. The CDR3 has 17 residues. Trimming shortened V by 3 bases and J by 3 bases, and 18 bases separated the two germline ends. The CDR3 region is CASSEPPGGAGGNTIYF. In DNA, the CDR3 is TGTGCCAGCAGTGAGCCTCCTGGAGGAGCCGGTGGAAACACCATATATTTT.

CDR3 nucleotide sequence: TGTGCCTGGAGTGGAGACACCCTGGCCTATAGCAATCAGCCCCAGCATTTT. Encoded protein: CAWSGDTLAYSNQPQHF. The chain is built from TRBV30 and TRBJ1-5, with D unclear. Germline lookup yields CDR1 GTSNPN and CDR2 SVGIG (reference sequence). Trimming shortened V by 1 base and J by 0 bases, and 16 bases separated the two germline ends. The CDR3 extends over 17 amino acids.

The CDR3 loop reads CASRQGAGYGYTF. CDR3 coding DNA: TGTGCCAGCCGACAGGGGGCCGGGTATGGCTACACCTTC. The gene calls are TRBV19 and TRBJ1-2; TRBD1 matches at 10 bases. Germline V CDR1 and CDR2: LNHDA, SQIVND (reference sequence). Trimming removed 9 bases from V and 5 bases from J; junction bases left unmatched: 6. The CDR3 has 13 residues.

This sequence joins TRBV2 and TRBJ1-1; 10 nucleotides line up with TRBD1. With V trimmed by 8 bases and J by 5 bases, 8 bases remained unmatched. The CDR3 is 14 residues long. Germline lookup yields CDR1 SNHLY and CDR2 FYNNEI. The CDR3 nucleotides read TGTGCCAGCGGAAGGGACAGGGGTTCGACTGAAGCTTTCTTT. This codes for CASGRDRGSTEAFF. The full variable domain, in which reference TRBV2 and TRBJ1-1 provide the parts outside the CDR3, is EPEVTQTPSHQVTQMGQEVILRCVPISNHLYFYWYRQILGQKVEFLVSFYNNEISEKSEIFDDQFSVERPDGSNFTLKIRSTKLEDSAMYFCASGRDRGSTEAFFGQGTRLTVV.

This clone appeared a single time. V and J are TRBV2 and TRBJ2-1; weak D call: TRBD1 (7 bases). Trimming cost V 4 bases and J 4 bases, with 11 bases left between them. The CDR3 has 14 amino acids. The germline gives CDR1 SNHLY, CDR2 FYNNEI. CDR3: CASSVQGRYNEQFF. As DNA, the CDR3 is TGTGCCAGCAGTGTACAGGGGAGGTACAATGAGCAGTTCTTC. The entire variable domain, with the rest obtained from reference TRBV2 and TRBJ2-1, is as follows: EPEVTQTPSHQVTQMGQEVILRCVPISNHLYFYWYRQILGQKVEFLVSFYNNEISEKSEIFDDQFSVERPDGSNFTLKIRSTKLEDSAMYFCASSVQGRYNEQFFGPGTRLTVL.

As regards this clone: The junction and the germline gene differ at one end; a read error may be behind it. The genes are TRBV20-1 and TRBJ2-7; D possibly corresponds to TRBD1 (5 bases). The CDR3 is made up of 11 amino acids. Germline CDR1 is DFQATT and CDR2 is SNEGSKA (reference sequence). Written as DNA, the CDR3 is TGCAGTGCTCGACAGATCTACGGGCAGTACTTC. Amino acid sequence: CSARQIYGQYF.

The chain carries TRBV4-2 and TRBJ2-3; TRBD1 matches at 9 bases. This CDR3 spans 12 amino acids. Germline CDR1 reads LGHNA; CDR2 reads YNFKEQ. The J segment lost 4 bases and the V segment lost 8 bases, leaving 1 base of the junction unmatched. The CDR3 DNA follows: TGTGCCAGCGGACAGGGGTCAGATACGCAGTATTTT. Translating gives CASGQGSDTQYF.

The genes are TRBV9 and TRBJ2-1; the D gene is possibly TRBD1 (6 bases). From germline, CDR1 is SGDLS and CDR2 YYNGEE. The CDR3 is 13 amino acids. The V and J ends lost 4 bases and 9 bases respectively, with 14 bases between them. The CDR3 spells CASSTPQGSEQFF. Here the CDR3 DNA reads TGTGCCAGCAGCACACCCCAGGGGAGTGAGCAGTTCTTC.

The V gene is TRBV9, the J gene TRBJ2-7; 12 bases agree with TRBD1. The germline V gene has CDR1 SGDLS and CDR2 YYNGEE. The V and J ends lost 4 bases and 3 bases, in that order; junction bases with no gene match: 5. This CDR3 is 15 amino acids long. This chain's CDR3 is CASSKGTGGGYEQYF. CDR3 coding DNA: TGTGCCAGCAGCAAAGGGACAGGGGGCGGCTACGAGCAGTACTTC.

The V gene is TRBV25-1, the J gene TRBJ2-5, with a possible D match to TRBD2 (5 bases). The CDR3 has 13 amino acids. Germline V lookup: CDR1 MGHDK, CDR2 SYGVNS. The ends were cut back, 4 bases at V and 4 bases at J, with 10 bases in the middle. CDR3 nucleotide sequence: TGTGCCAGCAGTGTGGGGAGCCGAGAGACCCAGTACTTC. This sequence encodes CASSVGSRETQYF. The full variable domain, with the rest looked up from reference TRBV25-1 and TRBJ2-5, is EADIYQTPRYLVIGTGKKITLECSQTMGHDKMYWYQQDPGMELHLIHYSYGVNSTEKGDLSSESTVSRIRTEHFPLTLESARPSHTSQYLCASSVGSRETQYFGPGTRLLVL.

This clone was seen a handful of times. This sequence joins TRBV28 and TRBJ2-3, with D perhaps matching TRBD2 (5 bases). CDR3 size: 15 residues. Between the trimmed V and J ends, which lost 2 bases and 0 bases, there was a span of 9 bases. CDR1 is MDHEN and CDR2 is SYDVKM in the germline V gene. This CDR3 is CASSLPQRSTDTQYF. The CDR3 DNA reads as TGTGCCAGCAGTTTACCCCAGCGGAGCACAGATACGCAGTATTTT. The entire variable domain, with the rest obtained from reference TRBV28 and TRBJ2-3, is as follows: DVKVTQSSRYLVKRTGEKVFLECVQDMDHENMFWYRQDPGLGLRLIYFSYDVKMKEKGDIPEGYSVSREKKERFSLILESASTNQTSMYLCASSLPQRSTDTQYFGPGTRLTVL.

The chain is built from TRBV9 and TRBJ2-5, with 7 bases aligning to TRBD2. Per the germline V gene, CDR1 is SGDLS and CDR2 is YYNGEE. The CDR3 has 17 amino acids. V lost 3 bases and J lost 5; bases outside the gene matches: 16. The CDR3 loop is CASSGPLGGRGGETQYF. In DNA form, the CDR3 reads TGTGCCAGCAGCGGCCCCCTGGGAGGTAGGGGAGGGGAGACCCAGTACTTC.

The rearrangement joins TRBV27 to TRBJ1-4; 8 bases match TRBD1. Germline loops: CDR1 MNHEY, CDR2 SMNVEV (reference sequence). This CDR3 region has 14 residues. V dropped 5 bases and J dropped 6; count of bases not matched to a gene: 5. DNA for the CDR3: TGTGCCAGCAGTCCGACAGGGGCCTATGAAAAACTGTTTTTT. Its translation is CASSPTGAYEKLFF.

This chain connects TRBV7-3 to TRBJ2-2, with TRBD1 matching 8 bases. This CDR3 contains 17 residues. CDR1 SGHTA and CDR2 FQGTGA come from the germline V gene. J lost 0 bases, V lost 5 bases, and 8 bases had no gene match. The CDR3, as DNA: TGTGCCAGCAGCCCAAGGACAGGGCTATCGAACACCGGGGAGCTGTTTTTT. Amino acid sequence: CASSPRTGLSNTGELFF. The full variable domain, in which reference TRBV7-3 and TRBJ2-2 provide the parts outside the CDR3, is GAGVSQTPSNKVTEKGKYVELRCDPISGHTALYWYRQSLGQGPEFLIYFQGTGAADDSGLPNDRFFAVRPEGSVSTLKIQRTERGDSAVYLCASSPRTGLSNTGELFFGEGSRLTVL.

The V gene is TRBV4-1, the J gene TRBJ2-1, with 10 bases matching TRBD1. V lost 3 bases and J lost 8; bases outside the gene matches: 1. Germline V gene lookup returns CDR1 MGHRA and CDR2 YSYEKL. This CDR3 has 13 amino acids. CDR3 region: CASSQGTGDEQFF. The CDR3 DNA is TGCGCCAGCAGCCAGGGGACAGGGGATGAGCAGTTCTTC.

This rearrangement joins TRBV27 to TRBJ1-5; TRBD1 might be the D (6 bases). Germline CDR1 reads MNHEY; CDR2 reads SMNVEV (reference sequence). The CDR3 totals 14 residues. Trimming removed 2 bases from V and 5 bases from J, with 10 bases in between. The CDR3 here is CASSLLGADQPQHF. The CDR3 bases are TGTGCCAGCAGTTTACTGGGGGCGGATCAGCCCCAGCATTTT.

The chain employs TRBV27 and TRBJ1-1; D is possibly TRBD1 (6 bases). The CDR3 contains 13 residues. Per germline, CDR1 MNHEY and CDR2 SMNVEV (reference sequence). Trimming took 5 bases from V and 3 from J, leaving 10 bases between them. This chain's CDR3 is CASSRQEYTEAFF. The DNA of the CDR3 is TGTGCCAGCAGTCGACAGGAATACACTGAAGCTTTCTTT.

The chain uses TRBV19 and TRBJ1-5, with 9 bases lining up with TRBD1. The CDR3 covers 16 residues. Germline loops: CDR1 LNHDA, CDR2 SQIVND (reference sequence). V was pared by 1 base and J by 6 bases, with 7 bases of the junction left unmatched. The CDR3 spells CASSIGGQGYAQPQHF. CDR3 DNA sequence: TGTGCCAGTAGTATAGGAGGACAGGGGTATGCTCAGCCCCAGCATTTT. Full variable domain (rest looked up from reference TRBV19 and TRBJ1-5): DGGITQSPKYLFRKEGQNVTLSCEQNLNHDAMYWYRQDPGQGLRLIYYSQIVNDFQKGDIAEGYSVSREKKESFPLTVTSAQKNPTAFYLCASSIGGQGYAQPQHFGDGTRLSIL.

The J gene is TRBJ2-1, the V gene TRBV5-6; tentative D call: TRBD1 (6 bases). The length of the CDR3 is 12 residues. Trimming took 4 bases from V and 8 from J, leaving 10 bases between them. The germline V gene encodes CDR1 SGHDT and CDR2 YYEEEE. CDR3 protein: CASSTGTYEQFF. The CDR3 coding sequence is TGTGCCAGCAGCACCGGGACATATGAGCAGTTCTTC.

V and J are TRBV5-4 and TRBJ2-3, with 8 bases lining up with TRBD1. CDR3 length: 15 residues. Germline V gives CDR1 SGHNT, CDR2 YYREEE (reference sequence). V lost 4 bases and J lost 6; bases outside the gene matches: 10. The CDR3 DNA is TGTGCCAGCAGCCAGCGGACAGGGATAAGCGATACGCAGTATTTT. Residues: CASSQRTGISDTQYF.

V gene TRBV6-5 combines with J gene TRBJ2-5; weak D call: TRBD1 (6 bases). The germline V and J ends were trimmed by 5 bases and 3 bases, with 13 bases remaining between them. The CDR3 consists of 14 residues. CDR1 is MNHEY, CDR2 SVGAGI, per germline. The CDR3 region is CASSPTDRKETQYF. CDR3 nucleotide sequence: TGTGCCAGCAGTCCCACGGACAGAAAAGAGACCCAGTACTTC.

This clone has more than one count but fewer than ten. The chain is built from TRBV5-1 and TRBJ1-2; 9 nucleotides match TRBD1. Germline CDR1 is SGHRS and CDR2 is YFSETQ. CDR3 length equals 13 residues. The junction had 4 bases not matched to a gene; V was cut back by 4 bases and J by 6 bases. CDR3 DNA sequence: TGCGCCAGCAGCCGGGGGGACAGGGATGGCTACACCTTC. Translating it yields CASSRGDRDGYTF.

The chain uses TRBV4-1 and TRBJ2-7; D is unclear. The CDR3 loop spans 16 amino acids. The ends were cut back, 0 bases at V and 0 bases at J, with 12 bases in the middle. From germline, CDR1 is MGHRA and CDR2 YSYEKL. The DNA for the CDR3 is TGCGCCAGCAGCCAAGAGAGACTTCTTGCCTCCTACGAGCAGTACTTC. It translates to CASSQERLLASYEQYF.

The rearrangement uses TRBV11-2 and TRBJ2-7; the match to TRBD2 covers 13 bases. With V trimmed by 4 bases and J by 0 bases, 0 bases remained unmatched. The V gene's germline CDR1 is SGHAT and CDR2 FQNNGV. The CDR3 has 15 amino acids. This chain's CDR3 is CASSWTSGGSYEQYF. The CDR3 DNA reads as TGTGCCAGCAGCTGGACTAGCGGGGGCTCCTACGAGCAGTACTTC.

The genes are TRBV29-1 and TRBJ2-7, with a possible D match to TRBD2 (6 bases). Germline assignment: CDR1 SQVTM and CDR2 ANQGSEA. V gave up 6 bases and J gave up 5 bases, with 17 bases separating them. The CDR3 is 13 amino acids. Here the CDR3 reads CSVRDLAPDEQYF. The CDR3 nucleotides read TGCAGCGTCCGGGACTTAGCCCCCGACGAGCAGTACTTC.

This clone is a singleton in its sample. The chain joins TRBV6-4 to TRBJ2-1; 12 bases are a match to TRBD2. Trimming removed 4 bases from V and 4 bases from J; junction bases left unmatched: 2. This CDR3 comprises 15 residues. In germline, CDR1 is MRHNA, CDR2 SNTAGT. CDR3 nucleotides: TGTGCCAGCAGTGTTACTAGCGGGGGGTACAATGAGCAGTTCTTC. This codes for CASSVTSGGYNEQFF.